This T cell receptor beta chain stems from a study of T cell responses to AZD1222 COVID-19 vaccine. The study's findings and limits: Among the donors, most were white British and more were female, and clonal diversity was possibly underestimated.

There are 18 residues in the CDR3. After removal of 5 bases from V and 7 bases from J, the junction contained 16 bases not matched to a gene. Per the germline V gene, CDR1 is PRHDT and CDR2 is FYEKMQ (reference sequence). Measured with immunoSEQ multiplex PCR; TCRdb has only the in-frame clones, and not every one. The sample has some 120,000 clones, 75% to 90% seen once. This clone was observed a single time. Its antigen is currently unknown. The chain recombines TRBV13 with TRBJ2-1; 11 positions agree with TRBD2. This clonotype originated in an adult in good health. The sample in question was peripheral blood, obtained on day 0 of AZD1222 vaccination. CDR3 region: CASSPEGDQGLAVNEQFF. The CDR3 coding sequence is TGTGCCAGCAGCCCCGAGGGGGATCAGGGACTAGCGGTGAATGAGCAGTTCTTC.